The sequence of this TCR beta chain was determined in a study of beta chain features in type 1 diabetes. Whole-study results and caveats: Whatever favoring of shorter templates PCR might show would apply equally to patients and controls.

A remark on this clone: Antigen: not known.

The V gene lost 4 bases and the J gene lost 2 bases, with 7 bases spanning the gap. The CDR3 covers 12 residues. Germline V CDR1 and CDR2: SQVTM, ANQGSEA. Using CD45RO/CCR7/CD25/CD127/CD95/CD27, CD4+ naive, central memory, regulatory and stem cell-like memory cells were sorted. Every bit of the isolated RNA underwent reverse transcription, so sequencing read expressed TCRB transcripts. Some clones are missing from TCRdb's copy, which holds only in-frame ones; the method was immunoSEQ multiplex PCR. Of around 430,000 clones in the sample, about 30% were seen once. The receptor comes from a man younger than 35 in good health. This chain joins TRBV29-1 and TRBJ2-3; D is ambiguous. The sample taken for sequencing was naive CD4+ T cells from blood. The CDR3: CSVVPPTDTQYF. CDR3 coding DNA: TGCAGCGTTGTGCCTCCCACAGATACGCAGTATTTT.